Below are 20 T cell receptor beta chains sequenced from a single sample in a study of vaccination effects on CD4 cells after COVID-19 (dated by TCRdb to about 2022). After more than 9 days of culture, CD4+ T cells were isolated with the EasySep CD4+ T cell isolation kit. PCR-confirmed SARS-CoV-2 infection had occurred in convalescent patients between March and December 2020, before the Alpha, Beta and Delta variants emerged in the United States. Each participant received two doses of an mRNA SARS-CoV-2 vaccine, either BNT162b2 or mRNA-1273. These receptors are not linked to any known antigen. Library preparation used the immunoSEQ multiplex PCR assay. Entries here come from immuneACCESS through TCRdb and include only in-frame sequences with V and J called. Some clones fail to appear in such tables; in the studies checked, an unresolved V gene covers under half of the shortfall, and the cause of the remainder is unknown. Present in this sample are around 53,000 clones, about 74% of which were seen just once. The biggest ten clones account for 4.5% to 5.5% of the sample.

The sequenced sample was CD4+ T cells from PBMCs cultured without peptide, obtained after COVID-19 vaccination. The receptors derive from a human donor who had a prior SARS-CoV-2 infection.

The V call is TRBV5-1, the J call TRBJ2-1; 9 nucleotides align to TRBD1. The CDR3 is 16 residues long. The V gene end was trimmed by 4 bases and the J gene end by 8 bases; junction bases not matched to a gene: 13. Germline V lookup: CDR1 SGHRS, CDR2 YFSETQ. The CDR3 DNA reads TGCGCCAGCAGCCCTCACCCACCTACAGGGGGCGATGAGCAGTTCTTC. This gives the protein CASSPHPPTGGDEQFF. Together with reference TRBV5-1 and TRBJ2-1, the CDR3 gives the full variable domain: KAGVTQTPRYLIKTRGQQVTLSCSPISGHRSVSWYQQTPGQGLQFLFEYFSETQRNKGNFPGRFSGRQFSNSRSEMNVSTLELGDSALYLCASSPHPPTGGDEQFFGPGTRLTVL.

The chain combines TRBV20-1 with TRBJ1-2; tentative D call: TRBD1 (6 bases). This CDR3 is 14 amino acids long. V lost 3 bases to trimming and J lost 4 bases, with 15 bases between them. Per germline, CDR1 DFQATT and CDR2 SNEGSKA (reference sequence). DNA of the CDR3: TGCAGTGCTAGTTATCAGGGGAGCGGCTATGGCTACACCTTC. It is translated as CSASYQGSGYGYTF.

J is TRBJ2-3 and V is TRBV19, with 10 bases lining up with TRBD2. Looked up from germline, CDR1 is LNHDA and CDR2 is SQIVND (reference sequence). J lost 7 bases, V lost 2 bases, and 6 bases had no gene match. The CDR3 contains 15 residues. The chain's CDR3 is CASSISPSGSNTQYF. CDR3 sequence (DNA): TGTGCCAGTAGTATATCGCCTAGCGGGAGCAATACGCAGTATTTT.

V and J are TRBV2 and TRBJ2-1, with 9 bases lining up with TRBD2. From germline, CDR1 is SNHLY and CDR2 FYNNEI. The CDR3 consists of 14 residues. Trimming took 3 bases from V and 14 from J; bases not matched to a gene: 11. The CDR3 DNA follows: TGTGCCAGCAGTGACGGGACTAGCCCCCAGGGGAAGTTCTTC. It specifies CASSDGTSPQGKFF.

The CDR3 nucleotides are TGTGCCAGCTCACCGAGGACAGGGTTTAACATTCAGTACTTC. Encoded protein: CASSPRTGFNIQYF. The V and J genes are TRBV18 and TRBJ2-4; TRBD1 matches at 8 bases. The ends lost 3 bases at V and 7 bases at J; junction bases unmatched: 5. Germline CDR1 KGHSH, CDR2 LQKENI. The CDR3 has 14 residues. The variable domain in full, completed from reference TRBV18 and TRBJ2-4, reads NAGVMQNPRHLVRRRGQEARLRCSPMKGHSHVYWYRQLPEEGLKFMVYLQKENIIDESGMPKERFSAEFPKEGPSILRIQQVVRGDSAAYFCASSPRTGFNIQYFGAGTRLSVL.

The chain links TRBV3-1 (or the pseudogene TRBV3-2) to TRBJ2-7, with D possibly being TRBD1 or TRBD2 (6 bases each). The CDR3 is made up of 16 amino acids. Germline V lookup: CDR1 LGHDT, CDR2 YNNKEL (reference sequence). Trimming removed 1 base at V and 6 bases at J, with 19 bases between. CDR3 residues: CASSQGATGLLGEQYF. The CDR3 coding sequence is TGTGCCAGCAGCCAAGGAGCGACAGGACTACTGGGCGAGCAGTACTTC.

For the CDR3, the DNA is TGTGCCAGCAGTTACTCGAAGCGGGAGACCTACGAGCAGTACTTC. Translating it yields CASSYSKRETYEQYF. The chain recombines TRBV6-2 or TRBV6-3 with TRBJ2-7; TRBD2 matches 8 bases. Looked up from germline, CDR1 is MNHEY and CDR2 is SVGEGT. The CDR3 loop spans 15 amino acids. Unmatched junction bases numbered 3, after V lost 0 bases and J lost 2 bases.

CDR3 coding DNA: TGTGCCAGCAGCCTCTATCGGGCGCGGGCCACAGATACGCAGTATTTT. As protein: CASSLYRARATDTQYF. The V call is TRBV5-6, the J call TRBJ2-3, with TRBD2 as a possible D gene (5 bases). The CDR3 totals 16 residues. Between the trimmed V and J ends, which lost 4 bases and 2 bases, there was a span of 17 bases. Germline V lookup: CDR1 SGHDT, CDR2 YYEEEE.

CDR3 nucleotide sequence: TGTGCCAGCAGTGGCATCTACGAGCAGTACTTC. The encoded protein is CASSGIYEQYF. This chain links TRBV6-6 with TRBJ2-7; no clear D. The CDR3 has 11 amino acids. Germline lookup yields CDR1 MNHNY and CDR2 SVGAGI (reference sequence). Trimming shortened V by 5 bases and J by 3 bases, and 5 bases separated the two germline ends.

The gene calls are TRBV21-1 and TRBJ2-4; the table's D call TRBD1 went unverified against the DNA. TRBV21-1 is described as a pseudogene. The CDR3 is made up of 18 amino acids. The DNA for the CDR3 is TGTGCCAGCAGCAAAGCTCAGGGGGGCCGGGCATCCAAAAACATTCAGTACTTC. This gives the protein CASSKAQGGRASKNIQYF.

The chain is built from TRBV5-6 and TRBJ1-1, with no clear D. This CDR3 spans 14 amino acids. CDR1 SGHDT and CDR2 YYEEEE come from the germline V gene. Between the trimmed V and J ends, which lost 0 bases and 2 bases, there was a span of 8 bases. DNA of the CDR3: TGTGCCAGCAGCTTGGTCCGAGGAAACACTGAAGCTTTCTTT. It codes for CASSLVRGNTEAFF.

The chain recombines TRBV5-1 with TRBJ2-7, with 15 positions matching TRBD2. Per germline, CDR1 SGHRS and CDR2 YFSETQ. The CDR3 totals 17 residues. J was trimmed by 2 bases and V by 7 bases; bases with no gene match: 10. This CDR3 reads CASYGGGLAGGPYEQYF. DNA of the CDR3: TGCGCCAGCTACGGTGGGGGACTAGCGGGGGGCCCCTACGAGCAGTACTTC.

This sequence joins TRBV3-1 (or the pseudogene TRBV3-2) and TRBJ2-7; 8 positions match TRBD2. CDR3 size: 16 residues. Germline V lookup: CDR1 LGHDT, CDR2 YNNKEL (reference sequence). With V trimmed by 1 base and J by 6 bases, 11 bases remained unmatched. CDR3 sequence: CASSQALGAGVGEQYF. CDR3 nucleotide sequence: TGTGCCAGCAGCCAAGCCCTGGGAGCGGGAGTTGGCGAGCAGTACTTC.

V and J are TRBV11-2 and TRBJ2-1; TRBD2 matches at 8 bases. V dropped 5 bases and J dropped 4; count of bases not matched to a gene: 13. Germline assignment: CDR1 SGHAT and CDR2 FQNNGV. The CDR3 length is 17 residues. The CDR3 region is CASSPFTGTRGYNEQFF. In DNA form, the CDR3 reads TGTGCCAGCAGCCCATTTACCGGGACTAGGGGGTACAATGAGCAGTTCTTC. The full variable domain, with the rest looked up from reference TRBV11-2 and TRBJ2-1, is EAGVAQSPRYKIIEKRQSVAFWCNPISGHATLYWYQQILGQGPKLLIQFQNNGVVDDSQLPKDRFSAERLKGVDSTLKIQPAKLEDSAVYLCASSPFTGTRGYNEQFFGPGTRLTVL.

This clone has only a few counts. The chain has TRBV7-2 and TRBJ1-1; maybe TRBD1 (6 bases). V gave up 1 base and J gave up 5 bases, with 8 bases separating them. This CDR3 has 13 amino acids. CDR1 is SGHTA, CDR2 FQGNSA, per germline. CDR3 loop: CASSLGQETEAFF. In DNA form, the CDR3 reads TGTGCCAGCAGCTTAGGACAGGAGACTGAAGCTTTCTTT.

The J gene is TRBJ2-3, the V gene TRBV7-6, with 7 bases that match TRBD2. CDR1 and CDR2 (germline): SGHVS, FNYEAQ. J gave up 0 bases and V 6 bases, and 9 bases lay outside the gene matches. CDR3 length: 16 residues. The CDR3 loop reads CASSSSGTTSTDTQYF. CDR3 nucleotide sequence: TGTGCCAGCAGTTCTTCAGGGACTACTAGCACAGATACGCAGTATTTT.

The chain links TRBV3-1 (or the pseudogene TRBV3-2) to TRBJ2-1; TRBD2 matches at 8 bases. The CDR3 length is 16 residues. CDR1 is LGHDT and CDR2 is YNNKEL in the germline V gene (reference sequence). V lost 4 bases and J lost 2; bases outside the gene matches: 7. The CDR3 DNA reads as TGTGCCAGCAGCCCGAGGTGGCGGGGGGCCTACAATGAGCAGTTCTTC. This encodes CASSPRWRGAYNEQFF.

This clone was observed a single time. CDR3 protein: CASSQDQVAGYQETQYF. The CDR3 DNA follows: TGCGCCAGCAGCCAAGATCAGGTAGCGGGGTACCAAGAGACCCAGTACTTC. V and J are TRBV4-1 and TRBJ2-5; 8 nucleotides agree with TRBD2. Germline CDR1 is MGHRA and CDR2 is YSYEKL. V trimming: 0 bases; J trimming: 0 bases; junction bases outside the gene matches: 6. The CDR3 length is 17 residues.

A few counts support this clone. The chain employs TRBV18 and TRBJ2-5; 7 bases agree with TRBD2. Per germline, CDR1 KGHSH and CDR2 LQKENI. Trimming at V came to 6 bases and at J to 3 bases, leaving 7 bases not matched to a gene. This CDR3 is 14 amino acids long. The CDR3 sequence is CASSPTGGEETQYF. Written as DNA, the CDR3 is TGTGCCAGCTCCCCGACGGGGGGAGAAGAGACCCAGTACTTC.

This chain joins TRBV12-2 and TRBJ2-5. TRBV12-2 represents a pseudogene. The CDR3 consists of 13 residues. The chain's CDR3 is CASRLVVGETQYF. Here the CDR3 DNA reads TGTGCAAGTCGCTTAGTAGTGGGGGAGACCCAGTACTTC.